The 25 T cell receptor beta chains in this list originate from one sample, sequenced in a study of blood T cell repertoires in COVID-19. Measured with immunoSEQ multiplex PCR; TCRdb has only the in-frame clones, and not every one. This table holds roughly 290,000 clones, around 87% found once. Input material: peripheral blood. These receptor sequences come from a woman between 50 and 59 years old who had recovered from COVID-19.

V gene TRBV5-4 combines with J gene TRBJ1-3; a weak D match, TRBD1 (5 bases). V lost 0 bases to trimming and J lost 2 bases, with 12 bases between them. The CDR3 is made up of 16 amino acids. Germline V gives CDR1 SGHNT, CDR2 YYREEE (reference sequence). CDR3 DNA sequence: TGTGCCAGCAGCTTGGCCGGGGGACTCGCTGGAAACACCATATATTTT. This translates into CASSLAGGLAGNTIYF.

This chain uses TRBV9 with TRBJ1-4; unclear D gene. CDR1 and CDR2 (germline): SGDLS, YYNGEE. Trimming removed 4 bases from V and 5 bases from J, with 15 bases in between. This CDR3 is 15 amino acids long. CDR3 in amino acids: CASSSRGSGNEKLFF. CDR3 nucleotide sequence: TGTGCCAGCAGCTCCCGAGGCTCCGGAAATGAAAAACTGTTTTTT.

The CDR3 here is CASSRTGEIGDQPQHF. DNA for the CDR3: TGTGCCAGTAGTAGGACAGGGGAAATCGGGGATCAGCCCCAGCATTTT. This chain joins TRBV19 and TRBJ1-5; TRBD1 agrees at 9 bases. The germline V gene encodes CDR1 LNHDA and CDR2 SQIVND (reference sequence). Germline trimming cut 4 bases from V and 5 bases from J; bases unmatched to any gene: 9. This CDR3 contains 16 residues.

The CDR3 protein is CASSLGSGDNEKLFF. The CDR3 nucleotides are TGTGCCAGCAGCTTAGGTTCAGGGGATAATGAAAAACTGTTTTTT. The gene calls are TRBV11-2 and TRBJ1-4; a weak D match, TRBD1 (6 bases). The CDR3 runs to 15 residues. The germline V gene encodes CDR1 SGHAT and CDR2 FQNNGV. V lost 1 base, J lost 4 bases, and 10 bases lay in between.

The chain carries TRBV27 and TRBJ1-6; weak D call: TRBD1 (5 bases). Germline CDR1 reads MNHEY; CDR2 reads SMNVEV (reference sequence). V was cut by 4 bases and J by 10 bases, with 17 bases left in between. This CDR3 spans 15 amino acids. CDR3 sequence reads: CASSSLGGRRSPLHF. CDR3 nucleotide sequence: TGTGCCAGCAGTTCATTGGGGGGAAGGCGGTCACCCCTCCACTTT.

CDR3 coding DNA: TGTGCCAGCTCACCACCGTTGGAGGGTGGCCTCGGAAAACTGTTTTTT. Encoded protein: CASSPPLEGGLGKLFF. The V gene is TRBV18, the J gene TRBJ1-4, with D hard to call. Germline values: CDR1 KGHSH, CDR2 LQKENI. V was trimmed by 0 bases and J by 10 bases, leaving 18 bases between them. The CDR3 runs 16 residues.

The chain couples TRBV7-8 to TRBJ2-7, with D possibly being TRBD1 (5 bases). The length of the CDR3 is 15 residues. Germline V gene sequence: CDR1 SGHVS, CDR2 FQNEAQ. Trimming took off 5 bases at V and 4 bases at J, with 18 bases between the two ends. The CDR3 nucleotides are TGTGCCAGCAGCCCGGAGACACCGACAGTTTACGAGCAGTACTTC. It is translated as CASSPETPTVYEQYF.

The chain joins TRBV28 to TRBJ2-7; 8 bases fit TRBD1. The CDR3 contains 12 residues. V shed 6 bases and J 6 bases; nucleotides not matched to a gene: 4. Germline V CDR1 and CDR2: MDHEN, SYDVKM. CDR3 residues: CASRTTGGEQYF. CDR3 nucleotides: TGTGCCAGCAGAACAACAGGGGGCGAGCAGTACTTC.

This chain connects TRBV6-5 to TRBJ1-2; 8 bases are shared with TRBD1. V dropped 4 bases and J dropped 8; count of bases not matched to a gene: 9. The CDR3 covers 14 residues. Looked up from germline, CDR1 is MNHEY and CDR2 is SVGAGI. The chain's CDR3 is CASSSPGQVYGYTF. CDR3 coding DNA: TGTGCCAGCAGTTCCCCGGGACAGGTTTACGGCTACACCTTC.

CDR3 sequence: CASSLSVETQYF. The CDR3 DNA sequence: TGTGCCAGCAGTCTCTCCGTTGAGACCCAGTACTTC. The chain employs TRBV6-2 or TRBV6-3 and TRBJ2-5; D is unclear. The germline V and J ends were trimmed by 5 bases and 5 bases, with 9 bases remaining between them. Per germline, CDR1 MNHEY and CDR2 SVGEGT. The length of the CDR3 is 12 residues.

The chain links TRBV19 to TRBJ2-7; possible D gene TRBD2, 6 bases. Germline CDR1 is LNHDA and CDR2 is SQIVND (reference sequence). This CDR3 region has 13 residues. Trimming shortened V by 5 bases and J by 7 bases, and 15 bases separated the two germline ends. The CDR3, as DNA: TGTGCCAGTAGTGGAGGGGCCTTCTCGGAGCAGTACTTC. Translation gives CASSGGAFSEQYF.

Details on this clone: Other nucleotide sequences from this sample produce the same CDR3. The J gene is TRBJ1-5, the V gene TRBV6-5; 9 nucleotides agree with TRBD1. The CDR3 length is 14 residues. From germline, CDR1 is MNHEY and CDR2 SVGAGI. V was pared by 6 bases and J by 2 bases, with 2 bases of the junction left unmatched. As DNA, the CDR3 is TGTGCCAGCAGCCGGACAGGGGGCAATCAGCCCCAGCATTTT. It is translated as CASSRTGGNQPQHF.

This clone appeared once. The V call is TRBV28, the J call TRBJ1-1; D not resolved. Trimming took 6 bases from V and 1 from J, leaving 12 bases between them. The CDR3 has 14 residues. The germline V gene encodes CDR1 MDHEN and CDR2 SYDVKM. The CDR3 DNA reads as TGTGCCAGCAGCCCCCAGGTTGGGAACACTGAAGCTTTCTTT. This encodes CASSPQVGNTEAFF.

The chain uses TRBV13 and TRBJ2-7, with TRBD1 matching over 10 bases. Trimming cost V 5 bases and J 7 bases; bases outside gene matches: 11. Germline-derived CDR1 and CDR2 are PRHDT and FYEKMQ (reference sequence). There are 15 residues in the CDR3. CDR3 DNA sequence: TGTGCCAGCAGCCCGGCGACAGGGGGCCCGAATGAGCAGTACTTC. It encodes CASSPATGGPNEQYF.

This chain's CDR3 is CASSKGADDTEAFF. The CDR3 DNA reads TGTGCCAGCAGTAAAGGGGCGGACGACACTGAAGCTTTCTTT. The chain has TRBV9 and TRBJ1-1; a possible D gene is TRBD1 (5 bases). Germline V lookup: CDR1 SGDLS, CDR2 YYNGEE. V gave up 5 bases and J gave up 3 bases, with 14 bases separating them. This CDR3 is built from 14 residues.

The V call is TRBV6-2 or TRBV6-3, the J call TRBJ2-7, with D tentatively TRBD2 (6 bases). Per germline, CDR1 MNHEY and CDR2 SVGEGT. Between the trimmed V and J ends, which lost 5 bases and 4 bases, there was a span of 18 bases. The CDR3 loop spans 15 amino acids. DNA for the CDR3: TGTGCCAGCAGTGAGGCGGGACTCAACCGGTACGAGCAGTACTTC. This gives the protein CASSEAGLNRYEQYF.

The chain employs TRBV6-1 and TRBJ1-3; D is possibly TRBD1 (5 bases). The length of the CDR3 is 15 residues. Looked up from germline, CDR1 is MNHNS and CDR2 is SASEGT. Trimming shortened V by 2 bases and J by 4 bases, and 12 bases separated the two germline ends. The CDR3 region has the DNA TGTGCCAGCAGTGAATTCTGGACACCCGGAAACACCATATATTTT. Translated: CASSEFWTPGNTIYF.

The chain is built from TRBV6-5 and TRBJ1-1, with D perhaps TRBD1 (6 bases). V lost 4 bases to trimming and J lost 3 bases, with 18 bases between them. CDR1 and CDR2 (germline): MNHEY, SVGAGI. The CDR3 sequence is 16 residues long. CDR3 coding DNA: TGTGCCAGCAGTTCTCGACAGGCGGGGGTGGACACTGAAGCTTTCTTT. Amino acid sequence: CASSSRQAGVDTEAFF.

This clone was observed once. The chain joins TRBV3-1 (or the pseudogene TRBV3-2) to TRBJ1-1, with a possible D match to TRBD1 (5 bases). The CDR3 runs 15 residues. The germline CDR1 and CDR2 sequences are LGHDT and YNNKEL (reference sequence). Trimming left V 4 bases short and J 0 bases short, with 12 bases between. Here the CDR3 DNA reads TGTGCCAGCAGCCGCATGACAGTCATGAACACTGAAGCTTTCTTT. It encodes CASSRMTVMNTEAFF.

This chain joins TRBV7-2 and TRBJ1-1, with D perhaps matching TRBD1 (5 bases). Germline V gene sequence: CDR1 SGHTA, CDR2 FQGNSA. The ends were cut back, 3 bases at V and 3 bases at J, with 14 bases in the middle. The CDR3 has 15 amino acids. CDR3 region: CASSFKGAADTEAFF. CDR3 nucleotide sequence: TGTGCCAGCAGCTTTAAAGGGGCGGCGGACACTGAAGCTTTCTTT. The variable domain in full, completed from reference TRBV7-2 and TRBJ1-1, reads GAGVSQSPSNKVTEKGKDVELRCDPISGHTALYWYRQSLGQGLEFLIYFQGNSAPDKSGLPSDRFSAERTGGSVSTLTIQRTQQEDSAVYLCASSFKGAADTEAFFGQGTRLTVV.

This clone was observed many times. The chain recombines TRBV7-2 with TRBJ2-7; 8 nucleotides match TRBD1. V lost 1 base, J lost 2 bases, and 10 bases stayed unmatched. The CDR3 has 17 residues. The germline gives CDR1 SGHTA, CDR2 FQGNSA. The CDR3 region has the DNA TGTGCCAGCAGCTTAGGAACTTTGTGGGGACAGGCCTACGAGCAGTACTTC. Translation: CASSLGTLWGQAYEQYF.

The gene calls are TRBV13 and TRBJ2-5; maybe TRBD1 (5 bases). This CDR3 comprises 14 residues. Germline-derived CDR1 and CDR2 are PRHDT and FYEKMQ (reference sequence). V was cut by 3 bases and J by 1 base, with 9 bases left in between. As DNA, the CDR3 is TGTGCCAGCAGCTTCCGGACACCCCAAGAGACCCAGTACTTC. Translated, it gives CASSFRTPQETQYF.

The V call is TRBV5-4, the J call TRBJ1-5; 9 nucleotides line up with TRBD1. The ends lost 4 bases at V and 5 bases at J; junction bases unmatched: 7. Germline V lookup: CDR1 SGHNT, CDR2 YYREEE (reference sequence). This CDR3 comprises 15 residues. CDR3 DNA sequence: TGTGCCAGCAGCAACCGGGACAGGGCGGATCAGCCCCAGCATTTT. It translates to CASSNRDRADQPQHF.

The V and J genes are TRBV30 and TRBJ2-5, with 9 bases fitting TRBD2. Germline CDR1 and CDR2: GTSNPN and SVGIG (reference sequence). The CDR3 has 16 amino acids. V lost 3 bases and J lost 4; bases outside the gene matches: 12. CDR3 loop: CAWSWGLAGSRETQYF. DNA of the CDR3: TGTGCCTGGAGCTGGGGGCTAGCGGGGTCTCGAGAGACCCAGTACTTC.

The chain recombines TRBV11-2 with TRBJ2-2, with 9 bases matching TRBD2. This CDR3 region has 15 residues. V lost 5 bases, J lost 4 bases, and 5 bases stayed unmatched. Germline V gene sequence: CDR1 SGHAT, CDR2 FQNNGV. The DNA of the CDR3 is TGTGCCAGCAGCCGGAGCGGGGGGCTCACCGGGGAGCTGTTTTTT. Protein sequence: CASSRSGGLTGELFF.